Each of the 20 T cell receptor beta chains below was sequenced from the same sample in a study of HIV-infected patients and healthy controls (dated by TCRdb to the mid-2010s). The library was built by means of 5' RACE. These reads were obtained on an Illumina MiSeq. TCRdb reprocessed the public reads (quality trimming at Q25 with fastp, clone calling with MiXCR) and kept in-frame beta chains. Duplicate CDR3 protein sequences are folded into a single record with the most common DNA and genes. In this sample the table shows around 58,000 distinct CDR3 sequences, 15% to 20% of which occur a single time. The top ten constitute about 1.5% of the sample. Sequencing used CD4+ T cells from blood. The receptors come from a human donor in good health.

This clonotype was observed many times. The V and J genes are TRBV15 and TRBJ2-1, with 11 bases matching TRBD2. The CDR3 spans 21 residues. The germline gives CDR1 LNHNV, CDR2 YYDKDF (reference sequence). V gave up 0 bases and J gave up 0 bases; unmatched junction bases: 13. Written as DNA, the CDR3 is TGTGCCACCAGCAGAGATTCCGGGACTAGCGGTCGCCGGAGCTCCTACAATGAGCAGTTCTTC. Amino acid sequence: CATSRDSGTSGRRSSYNEQFF.

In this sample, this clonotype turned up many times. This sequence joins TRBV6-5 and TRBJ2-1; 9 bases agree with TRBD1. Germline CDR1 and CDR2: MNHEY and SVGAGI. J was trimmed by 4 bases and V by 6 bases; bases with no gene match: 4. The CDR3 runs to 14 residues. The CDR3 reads CASRTGQGYNEQFF. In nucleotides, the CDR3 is TGTGCCAGCAGGACGGGACAGGGTTACAATGAGCAGTTCTTC.

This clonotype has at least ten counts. This CDR3 is CASSFEIMNTEAFF. Written as DNA, the CDR3 is TGCGCCAGCAGCTTTGAGATAATGAACACTGAAGCTTTCTTT. This sequence joins TRBV5-1 and TRBJ1-1; no firm D call. The germline V and J ends were trimmed by 2 bases and 0 bases, with 8 bases remaining between them. CDR3 length: 14 residues. Looked up from germline, CDR1 is SGHRS and CDR2 is YFSETQ.

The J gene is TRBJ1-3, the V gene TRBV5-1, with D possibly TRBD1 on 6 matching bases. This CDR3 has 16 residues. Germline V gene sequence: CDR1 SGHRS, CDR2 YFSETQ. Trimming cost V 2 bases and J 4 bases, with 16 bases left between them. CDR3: CASSFGQIIPGNTIYF. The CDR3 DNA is TGCGCCAGCAGCTTTGGACAGATCATCCCAGGAAACACCATATATTTT.

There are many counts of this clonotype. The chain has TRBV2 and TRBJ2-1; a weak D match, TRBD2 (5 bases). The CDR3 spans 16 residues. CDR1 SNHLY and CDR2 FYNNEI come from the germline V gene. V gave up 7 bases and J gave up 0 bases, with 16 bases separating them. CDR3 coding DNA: TGTGCCAGCACGTCGGCTAGGAGGAGCTCCTACAATGAGCAGTTCTTC. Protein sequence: CASTSARRSSYNEQFF.

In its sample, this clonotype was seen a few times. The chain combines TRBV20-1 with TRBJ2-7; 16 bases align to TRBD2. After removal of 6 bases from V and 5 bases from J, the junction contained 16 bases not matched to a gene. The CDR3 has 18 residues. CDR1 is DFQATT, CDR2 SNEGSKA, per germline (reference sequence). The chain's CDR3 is CSAGSGTSGRGVIHEQYF. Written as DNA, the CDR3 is TGCAGTGCCGGGTCCGGGACTAGCGGGAGGGGCGTAATCCACGAGCAGTACTTC.

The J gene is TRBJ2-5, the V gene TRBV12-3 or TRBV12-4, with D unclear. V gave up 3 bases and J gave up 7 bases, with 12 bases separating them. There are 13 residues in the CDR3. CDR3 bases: TGTGCCAGCAGTTTCTCTTCGGGTACGACCCAGTACTTC. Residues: CASSFSSGTTQYF.

The CDR3 DNA reads as TGTGCCAGCAGCTGGGGGGACAGCAATCAGCCCCAGCATTTT. Translating gives CASSWGDSNQPQHF. The gene calls are TRBV12-3 or TRBV12-4 and TRBJ1-5; D is possibly TRBD1 (5 bases). The CDR3 length is 14 residues. The ends were cut back, 6 bases at V and 1 base at J, with 10 bases in the middle.

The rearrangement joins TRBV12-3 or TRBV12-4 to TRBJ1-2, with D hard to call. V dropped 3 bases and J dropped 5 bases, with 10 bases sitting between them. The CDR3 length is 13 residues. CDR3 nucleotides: TGTGCCAGCAGTTTTTCCGAAGGGTATGGCTACACCTTC. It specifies CASSFSEGYGYTF.

The CDR3 DNA is TGCAGTGCTAGAGGGGGAAACTATGGCTACACCTTC. This sequence encodes CSARGGNYGYTF. V and J are TRBV20-1 and TRBJ1-2; D is unresolved. CDR1 is DFQATT and CDR2 is SNEGSKA in the germline V gene (reference sequence). V was pared by 1 base and J by 2 bases, with 5 bases between. The CDR3 extends over 12 amino acids.

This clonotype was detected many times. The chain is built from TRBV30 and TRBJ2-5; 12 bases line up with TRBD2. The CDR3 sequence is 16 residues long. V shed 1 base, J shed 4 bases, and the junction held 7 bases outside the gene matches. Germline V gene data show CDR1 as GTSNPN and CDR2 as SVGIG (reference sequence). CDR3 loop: CAWSGDGLAGLETQYF. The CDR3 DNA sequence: TGTGCCTGGAGTGGGGATGGACTAGCGGGACTAGAGACCCAGTACTTC.

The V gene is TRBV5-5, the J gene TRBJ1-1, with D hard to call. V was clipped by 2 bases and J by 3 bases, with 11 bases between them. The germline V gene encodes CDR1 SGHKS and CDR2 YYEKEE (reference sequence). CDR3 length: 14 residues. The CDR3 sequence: CASSFALVDTEAFF. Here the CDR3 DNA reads TGTGCCAGCAGCTTCGCATTAGTGGACACTGAAGCTTTCTTT.

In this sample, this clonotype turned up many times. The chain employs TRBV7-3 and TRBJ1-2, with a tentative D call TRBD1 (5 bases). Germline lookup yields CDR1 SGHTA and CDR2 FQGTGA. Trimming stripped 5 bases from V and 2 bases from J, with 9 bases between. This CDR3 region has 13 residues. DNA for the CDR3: TGTGCCAGCAGCCCGGGACGGAACTATGGCTACACCTTC. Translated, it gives CASSPGRNYGYTF.

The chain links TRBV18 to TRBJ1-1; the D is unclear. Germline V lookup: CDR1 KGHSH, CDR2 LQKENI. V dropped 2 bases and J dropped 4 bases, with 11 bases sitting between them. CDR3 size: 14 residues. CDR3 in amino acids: CASSPLEAITEAFF. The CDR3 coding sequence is TGTGCCAGCTCACCATTGGAGGCTATCACTGAAGCTTTCTTT. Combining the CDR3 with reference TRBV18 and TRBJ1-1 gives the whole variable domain NAGVMQNPRHLVRRRGQEARLRCSPMKGHSHVYWYRQLPEEGLKFMVYLQKENIIDESGMPKERFSAEFPKEGPSILRIQQVVRGDSAAYFCASSPLEAITEAFFGQGTRLTVV.

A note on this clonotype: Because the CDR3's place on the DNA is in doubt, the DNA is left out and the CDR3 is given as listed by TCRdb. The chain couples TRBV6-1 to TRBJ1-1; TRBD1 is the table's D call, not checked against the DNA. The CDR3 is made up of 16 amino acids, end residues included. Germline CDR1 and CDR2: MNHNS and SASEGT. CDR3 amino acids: CASILDRGLRSTEAFF.

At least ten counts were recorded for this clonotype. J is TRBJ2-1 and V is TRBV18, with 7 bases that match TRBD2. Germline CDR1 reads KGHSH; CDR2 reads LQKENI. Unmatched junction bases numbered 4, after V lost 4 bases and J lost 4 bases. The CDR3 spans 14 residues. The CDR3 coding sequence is TGTGCCAGCTCACGCGAGGGAGGGTACAATGAGCAGTTCTTC. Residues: CASSREGGYNEQFF.

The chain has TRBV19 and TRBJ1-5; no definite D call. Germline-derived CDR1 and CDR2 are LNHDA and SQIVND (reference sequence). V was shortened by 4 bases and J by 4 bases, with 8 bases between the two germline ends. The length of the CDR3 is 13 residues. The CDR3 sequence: CASSREVNQPQHF. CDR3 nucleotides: TGTGCCAGTAGTAGGGAGGTTAATCAGCCCCAGCATTTT.

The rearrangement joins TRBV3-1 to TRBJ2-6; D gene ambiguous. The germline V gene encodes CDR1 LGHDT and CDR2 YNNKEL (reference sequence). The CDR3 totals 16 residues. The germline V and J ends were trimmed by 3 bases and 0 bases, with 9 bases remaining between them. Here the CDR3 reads CASSQFKPSGANVLTF. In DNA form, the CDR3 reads TGTGCCAGCAGCCAGTTTAAACCCTCTGGGGCCAACGTCCTGACTTTC.

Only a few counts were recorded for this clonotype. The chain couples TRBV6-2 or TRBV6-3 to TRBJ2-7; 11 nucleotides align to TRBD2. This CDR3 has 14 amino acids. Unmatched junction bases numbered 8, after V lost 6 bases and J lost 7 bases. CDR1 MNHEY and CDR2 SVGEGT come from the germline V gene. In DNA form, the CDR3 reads TGTGCCAGCAGGAAGACTAGCGGGGTACGAGAGCAGTACTTC. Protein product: CASRKTSGVREQYF.

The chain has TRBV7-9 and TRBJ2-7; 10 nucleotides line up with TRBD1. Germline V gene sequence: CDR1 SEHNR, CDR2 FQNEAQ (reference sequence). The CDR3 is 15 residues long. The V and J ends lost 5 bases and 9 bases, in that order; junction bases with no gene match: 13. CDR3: CASSPSGTGVRGQYF. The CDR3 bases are TGTGCCAGCAGCCCATCCGGGACAGGGGTAAGAGGGCAGTACTTC. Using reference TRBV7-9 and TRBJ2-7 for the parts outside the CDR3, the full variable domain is DTGVSQNPRHKITKRGQNVTFRCDPISEHNRLYWYRQTLGQGPEFLTYFQNEAQLEKSRLLSDRFSAERPKGSFSTLEIQRTEQGDSAMYLCASSPSGTGVRGQYFGPGTRLTVT.